The source of this T cell receptor (beta chain) is a study of blood T cell repertoires in COVID-19. The CDR3 spans 13 residues. Germline CDR1 MNHEY, CDR2 SVGAGI. V dropped 6 bases and J dropped 4 bases, with 12 bases sitting between them. This clone was detected a few times. In the authors' methods: Counts of nucleated cells, estimated from reference gene primer amplification, were obtained. Libraries were prepared by immunoSEQ multiplex PCR; TCRdb keeps only in-frame clonotypes and omits some of them. V, J and clone size are taken as reported in that table, and D and trimming were inferred from the DNA itself. This sample has 91,000 or so clones, with 82% found just once.

The specimen sequenced was peripheral blood. This chain connects TRBV6-5 to TRBJ1-1, with D possibly matching TRBD1 (6 bases). The source is a man between 45 and 60 years old with active or convalescent COVID-19. CDR3 in amino acids: CASRGGGGTEAFF. DNA of the CDR3: TGTGCCAGCAGAGGAGGGGGGGGCACTGAAGCTTTCTTT.